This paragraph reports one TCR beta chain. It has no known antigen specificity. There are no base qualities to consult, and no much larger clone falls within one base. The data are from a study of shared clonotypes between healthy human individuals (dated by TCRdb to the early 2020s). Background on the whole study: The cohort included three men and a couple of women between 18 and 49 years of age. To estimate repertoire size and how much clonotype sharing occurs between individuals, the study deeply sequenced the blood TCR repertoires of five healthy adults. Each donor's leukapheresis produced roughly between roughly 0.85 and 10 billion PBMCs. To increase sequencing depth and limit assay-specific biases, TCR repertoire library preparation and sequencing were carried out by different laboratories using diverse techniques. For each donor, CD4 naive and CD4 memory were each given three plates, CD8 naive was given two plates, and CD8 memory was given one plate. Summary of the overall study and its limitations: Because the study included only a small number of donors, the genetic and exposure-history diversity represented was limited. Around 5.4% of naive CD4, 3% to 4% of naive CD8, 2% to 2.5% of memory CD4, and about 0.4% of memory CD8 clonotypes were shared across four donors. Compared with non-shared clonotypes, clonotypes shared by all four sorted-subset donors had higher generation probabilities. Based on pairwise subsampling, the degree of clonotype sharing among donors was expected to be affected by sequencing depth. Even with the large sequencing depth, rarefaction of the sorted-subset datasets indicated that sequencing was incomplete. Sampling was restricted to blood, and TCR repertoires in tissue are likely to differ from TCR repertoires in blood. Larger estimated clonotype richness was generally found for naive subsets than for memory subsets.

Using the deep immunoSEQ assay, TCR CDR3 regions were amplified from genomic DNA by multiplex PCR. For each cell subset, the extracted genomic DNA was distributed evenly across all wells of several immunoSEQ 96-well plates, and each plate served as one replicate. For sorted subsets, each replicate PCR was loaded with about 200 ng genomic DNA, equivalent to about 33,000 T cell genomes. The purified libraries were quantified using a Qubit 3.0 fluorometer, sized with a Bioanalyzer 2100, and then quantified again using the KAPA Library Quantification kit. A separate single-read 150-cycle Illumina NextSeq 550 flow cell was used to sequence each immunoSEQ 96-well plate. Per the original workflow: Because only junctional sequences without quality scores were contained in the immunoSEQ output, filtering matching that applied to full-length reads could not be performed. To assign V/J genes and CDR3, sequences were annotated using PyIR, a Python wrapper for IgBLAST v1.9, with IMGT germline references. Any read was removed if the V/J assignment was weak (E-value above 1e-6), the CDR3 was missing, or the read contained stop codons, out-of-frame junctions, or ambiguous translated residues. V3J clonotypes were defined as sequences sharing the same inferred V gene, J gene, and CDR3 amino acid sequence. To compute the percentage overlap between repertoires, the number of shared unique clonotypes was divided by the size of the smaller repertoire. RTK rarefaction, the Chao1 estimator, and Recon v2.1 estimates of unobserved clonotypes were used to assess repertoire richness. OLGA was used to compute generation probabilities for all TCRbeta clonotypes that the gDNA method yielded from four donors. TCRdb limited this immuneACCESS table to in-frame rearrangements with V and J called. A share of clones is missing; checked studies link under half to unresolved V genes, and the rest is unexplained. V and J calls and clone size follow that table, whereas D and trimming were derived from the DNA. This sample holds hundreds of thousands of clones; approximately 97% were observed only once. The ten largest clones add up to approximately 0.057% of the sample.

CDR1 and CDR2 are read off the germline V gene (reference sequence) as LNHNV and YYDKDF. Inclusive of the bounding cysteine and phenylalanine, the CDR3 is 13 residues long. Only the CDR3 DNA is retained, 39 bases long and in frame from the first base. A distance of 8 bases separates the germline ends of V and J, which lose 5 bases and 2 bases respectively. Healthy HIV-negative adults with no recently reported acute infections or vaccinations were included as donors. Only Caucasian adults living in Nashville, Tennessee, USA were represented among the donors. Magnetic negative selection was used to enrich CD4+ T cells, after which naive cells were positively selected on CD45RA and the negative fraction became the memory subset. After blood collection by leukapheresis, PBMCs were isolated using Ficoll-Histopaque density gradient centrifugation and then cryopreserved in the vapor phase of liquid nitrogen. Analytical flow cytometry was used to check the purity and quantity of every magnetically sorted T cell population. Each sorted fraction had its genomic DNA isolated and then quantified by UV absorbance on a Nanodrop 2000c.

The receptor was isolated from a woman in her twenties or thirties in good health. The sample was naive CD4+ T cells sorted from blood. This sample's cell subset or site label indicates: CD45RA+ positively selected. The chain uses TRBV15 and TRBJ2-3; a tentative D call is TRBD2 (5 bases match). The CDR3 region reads CATSSGSTDTQYF. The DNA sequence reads TGTGCCACCAGCTCGGGGTCCACAGATACGCAGTATTTT.